This TCR beta chain was identified during a study of cytomegalovirus exposure and HLA in healthy donors. Study-wide results and caveats: Many donors shared some public TCRs, even though most TCR sequences were rare. A missense DCLRE1C variant was associated with V- and J-gene trimming of TCR beta chains in a later analysis, and an independent cohort replicated the association.

Every donor was a healthy person donating bone marrow. Between the trimmed V and J ends, which lost 2 bases and 6 bases, there was a span of 8 bases. The CDR3 is made up of 13 amino acids. In germline, CDR1 is SGHTA, CDR2 FQGNSA. The PCR ran on 60 Vbeta and 13 Jbeta primers. Assay used: immunoSEQ multiplex PCR; TCRdb lists only in-frame clones, some missing. Here the sample spans approximately 150,000 clones, approximately 80% being singletons. This clone was seen only a few times. Antigen unknown. This TCR derives from a middle-aged woman in good health and CMV-seronegative. The chain recombines TRBV7-2 with TRBJ1-5; TRBD1 is a possible D gene (6 bases). The sequenced sample consisted of PBMCs. The CDR3 coding sequence is TGTGCCAGCAGCTTAAACAGGGTTCAGCCCCAGCATTTT. Translating it yields CASSLNRVQPQHF.